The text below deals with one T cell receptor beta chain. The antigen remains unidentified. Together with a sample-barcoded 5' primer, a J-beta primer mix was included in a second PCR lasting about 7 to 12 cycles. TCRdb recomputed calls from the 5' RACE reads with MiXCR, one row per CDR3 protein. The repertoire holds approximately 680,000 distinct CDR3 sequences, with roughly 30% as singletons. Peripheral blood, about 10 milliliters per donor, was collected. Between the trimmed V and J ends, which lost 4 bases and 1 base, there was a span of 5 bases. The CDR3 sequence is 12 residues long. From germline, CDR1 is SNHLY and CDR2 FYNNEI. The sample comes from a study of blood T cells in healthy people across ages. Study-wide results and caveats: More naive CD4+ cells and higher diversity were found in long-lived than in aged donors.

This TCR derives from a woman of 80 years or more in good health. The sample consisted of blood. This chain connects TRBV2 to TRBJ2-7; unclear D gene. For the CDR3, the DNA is TGTGCCAGCAGTGCAGAATCCTACGAGCAGTACTTC. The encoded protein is CASSAESYEQYF.